A selection of T cell receptor beta chains follows, all from one sample in a study of blood T cell repertoires in COVID-19. Only in-frame clones appear in the TCRdb table, and some are missing; sequencing was by immunoSEQ multiplex PCR. Altogether fewer than 200,000 clones are present, more than 75% being singletons, with the ten largest covering roughly 7.8%. Sequencing was carried out using peripheral blood. The source of these receptors is a woman aged 50 to 60 with active or convalescent COVID-19. Each CDR3 is given with its conserved first and last residue. The D gene is left open where the match is weak. Size tells how often a clone was seen (once, few, many) or the class of an expanded clone, and some rows leave it out.

TRBJ1-3	TRBV30	NA	NA	TGTGCCTGGAGCCCCGGGGCTGGAAACACCATATATTTT	CAWSPGAGNTIYF
TRBJ1-1	TRBV6-2/TRBV6-3	NA	NA	TGTGCCAGCAGCCCCCTATGGGACACTTCTGAAGCTTTCTTT	CASSPLWDTSEAFF
TRBJ2-3	TRBV24-1	TRBD2	NA	TGTGCCACCAGTGAAAACCTAGCGGGAGGAAATACGCAGTATTTT	CATSENLAGGNTQYF
TRBJ2-3	TRBV7-9	TRBD2	NA	TGTGCCAGCAGCTCCCGGACTAGCGGGGCTACCACAGATACGCAGTATTTT	CASSSRTSGATTDTQYF
TRBJ1-4	TRBV5-8	TRBD1	NA	TGTGCCAGCAGCTTGGGTCGCGGGACAGGGAATGAAAAACTGTTTTTT	CASSLGRGTGNEKLFF
TRBJ2-1	TRBV29-1	TRBD2	NA	TGCAGCCGACGCCGCCCTAGCGGGAGCCGGATCGACTCCTACAATGAGCAGTTCTTC	CSRRRPSGSRIDSYNEQFF
TRBJ2-7	TRBV6-5	TRBD1	NA	TGTGCCAGCAGTTCGGGACAGATAAACTACGAGCAGTACTTC	CASSSGQINYEQYF
TRBJ2-5	TRBV5-1	NA	NA	TGCGCCAGCAGCTTCCCGTCTAGGGGGGAGACCCAGTACTTC	CASSFPSRGETQYF
TRBJ1-1	TRBV18	TRBD1	NA	TGTGCCAGCTCACCATATCCGGGACAGGGAGGTGAAGCTTTCTTT	CASSPYPGQGGEAFF
TRBJ1-2	TRBV30	NA	few	TGTGCCTGGAGTGTACGAGGGCAGCCGGGAAACTATGGCTACACCTTC	CAWSVRGQPGNYGYTF
TRBJ2-2	TRBV6-2/TRBV6-3	TRBD2	NA	TGTGCCAGCAGTTGGACTAGCGGGGACACCGGGGAGCTGTTTTTT	CASSWTSGDTGELFF
TRBJ2-5	TRBV2	NA	NA	TGTGCCAGCAGTGAAGGTGGGGCGTACCAAGAGACCCAGTACTTC	CASSEGGAYQETQYF
TRBJ2-5	TRBV7-9	NA	NA	TGTGCCAGCAGCTTAGCGGCCCTTGTGGAGACCCAGTACTTC	CASSLAALVETQYF
TRBJ2-7	TRBV6-2/TRBV6-3	NA	NA	TGTGCCAGCAGTTACTCGAAAGCGAGCAGGGACGAGCAGTACTTC	CASSYSKASRDEQYF
TRBJ2-3	TRBV5-1	TRBD2	few	TGCGCCAGCAGCTTGGGACTAGCGGGGGCAGATACGCAGTATTTT	CASSLGLAGADTQYF
TRBJ2-6	TRBV9	NA	NA	TGTGTCGGTGGGAGGTCTGGGGCCAACGTCCTGACTTTC	CVGGRSGANVLTF
TRBJ2-1	TRBV7-9	NA	NA	TGTGCCAGCAGCCTAAAACAGGAGGGCAATGAGCAGTTCTTC	CASSLKQEGNEQFF
TRBJ2-1	TRBV19	TRBD1	NA	TGTGCCAGTAGTCCCGGGACAGGGAATGAGCAGTTCTTC	CASSPGTGNEQFF
TRBJ2-7	TRBV20-1	NA	NA	TGCAGTGCTAGTCAGGCTGCGACGCAGGTACCCTACGAGCAGTACTTC	CSASQAATQVPYEQYF
TRBJ2-1	TRBV14	NA	NA	TGTGCCAGCAGCCAAGTTGAGGGTGAGCAGTTCTTC	CASSQVEGEQFF